A selection of T cell receptor beta chains follows, all from one sample in a study of response to subunit inactivated influenza vaccine. TCRdb re-called the RT-PCR reads with MiXCR, one entry per CDR3 protein. The data contain about 650,000 distinct CDR3 sequences, approximately 15% of them singletons. Sequencing used PBMCs from blood, obtained around 15 days before vaccination. The origin of the receptors is a man aged 50 or older who received an inactivated influenza vaccine. Both conserved end residues are part of each CDR3. The order of the fields is D gene, clone size, V gene, J gene, CDR3 DNA, CDR3 protein. A D gene is named only where the DNA matches it firmly. Size tells how often a clone was seen (once, few, many) or the class of an expanded clone, and some rows leave it out.

d_gene: NA
abundance: few
v_gene: TRBV19
j_gene: TRBJ2-7
CDR3nt: TGTGCCAGTAGTATGACAGGTCCCCCAATCTACGAGCAGTACTTC
CDR3aa: CASSMTGPPIYEQYF

d_gene: NA
abundance: few
v_gene: TRBV10-3
j_gene: TRBJ2-1
CDR3nt: TGTGCCATCAGCGCGACAGCTGAGCAGTTCTTC
CDR3aa: CAISATAEQFF

d_gene: NA
abundance: NA
v_gene: TRBV20-1
j_gene: TRBJ1-6
CDR3nt: TGCAGTGCTAGAGACCCAATGGAGAGGACACCCCTCCACTTT
CDR3aa: CSARDPMERTPLHF

d_gene: NA
abundance: few
v_gene: TRBV20-1
j_gene: TRBJ2-1
CDR3nt: TGCAGTGCGAACCGACGAGGGGGGGGCCGGTCTGAGCAGTTCTTC
CDR3aa: CSANRRGGGRSEQFF

d_gene: TRBD2
abundance: few
v_gene: TRBV3-1
j_gene: TRBJ2-1
CDR3nt: TGTGCCAGCAGCCCCAACCTAGCGGGATCATACAATGAGCAGTTCTTC
CDR3aa: CASSPNLAGSYNEQFF

d_gene: TRBD1
abundance: few
v_gene: TRBV4-2
j_gene: TRBJ2-5
CDR3nt: TGTGCCAGCAGCAAGCGAGAGGACAGGGGAGAGACCCAGTACTTC
CDR3aa: CASSKREDRGETQYF

d_gene: NA
abundance: few
v_gene: TRBV3-1
j_gene: TRBJ1-2
CDR3nt: TGTGCCAGCAGCGACCGCCCGGGGAGGGGCTACACCTTC
CDR3aa: CASSDRPGRGYTF

d_gene: NA
abundance: few
v_gene: TRBV6-5
j_gene: TRBJ2-2
CDR3nt: TGTGCCAGCAGTTACTCGATTGGGACCGGGGAGCTGTTTTTT
CDR3aa: CASSYSIGTGELFF

d_gene: TRBD2
abundance: NA
v_gene: TRBV6-5
j_gene: TRBJ2-7
CDR3nt: TGTGCCAGCAGTTCGATACCCGGGACTAGCTCCTACGAGCAGTACTTC
CDR3aa: CASSSIPGTSSYEQYF

d_gene: NA
abundance: NA
v_gene: TRBV24-1
j_gene: TRBJ1-5
CDR3nt: TGTGCCACCAGTGATTCACAGGGATTGGGTCAGCCCCAGCATTTT
CDR3aa: CATSDSQGLGQPQHF

d_gene: TRBD1
abundance: NA
v_gene: TRBV9
j_gene: TRBJ1-2
CDR3nt: TGTGCCAGCAGCGTAGCTCCAGACAGGGGAGGCTATGGCTACACCTTC
CDR3aa: CASSVAPDRGGYGYTF

d_gene: NA
abundance: NA
v_gene: TRBV3-1
j_gene: TRBJ2-7
CDR3nt: TGTGCCAGCAGCCAGACCCCCCACGAGCAGTACTTC
CDR3aa: CASSQTPHEQYF

d_gene: TRBD1
abundance: few
v_gene: TRBV5-1
j_gene: TRBJ2-1
CDR3nt: TGCGCCAGCAGCTCACGGACAGGGGGAGTTTCAAGCGAGCAGTTCTTC
CDR3aa: CASSSRTGGVSSEQFF

d_gene: TRBD1
abundance: NA
v_gene: TRBV28
j_gene: TRBJ2-7
CDR3nt: TGTGCCAGCAGTTTCGTGACAGGGGCCTACGAGCAGTACTTC
CDR3aa: CASSFVTGAYEQYF

d_gene: NA
abundance: few
v_gene: TRBV12-3/TRBV12-4
j_gene: TRBJ1-4
CDR3nt: TGTGCCAGCCAGCGCACAAGGGGGGACCCTAATGAAAAACTGTTTTTT
CDR3aa: CASQRTRGDPNEKLFF

d_gene: NA
abundance: few
v_gene: TRBV29-1
j_gene: TRBJ2-7
CDR3nt: TGCAGCGTAATCGGACAACAGGGGCGAGGAGGGAGCGAGCAGTACTTC
CDR3aa: CSVIGQQGRGGSEQYF

d_gene: TRBD2
abundance: few
v_gene: TRBV20-1
j_gene: TRBJ2-3
CDR3nt: TGCAGTGCTTACGCGGCTAGCGGGACTAGCACAGATACGCAGTATTTT
CDR3aa: CSAYAASGTSTDTQYF